These T cell receptor beta chains were read from a single sample in a study of yellow fever vaccine responses in identical twins. MiXCR, run by TCRdb on the RT-PCR reads, gives a single entry per CDR3 protein. This table has about 16,000 distinct CDR3 sequences, roughly 80% appearing once. The sequences come from T cells from blood (PBMCs), unsorted or a sorted subset (not recorded which), collected before or after yellow fever vaccination (not recorded which). All receptors derive from a woman aged 18-29 years who received the yellow fever vaccine. Both conserved end residues are trimmed from each CDR3.

TRBV20-1 SGQDLQETQY
TRBV6-2/TRBV6-3 ASSYAYNEQF
TRBV5-5 ASSQVRRTEAF
TRBV5-1 ASSLAASGATDTQY
TRBV18 ASSLDRGQETQY
TRBV11-3 ASSLDRSGRGDEQY
TRBV28 ASSFSPNNEQF
TRBV12-3/TRBV12-4 ASSLAVAKLSEAF
TRBV2 ASSPPGLAGYNEQF
TRBV5-1 ASSLSRGENSPLH
TRBV13 ASSGGAAYGYT
TRBV29-1 SAGTGGEKLF
TRBV11-3 ASSFRGKGVNEQY
TRBV18 ASSPPGHPLNIYEQY
TRBV5-5 ASSLRQGVWTGELF
TRBV10-2 ASTEIDTQY
TRBV21-1 ASSKTSGLYNEQF
TRBV29-1 SVHSGDTQY
TRBV10-3 AISDGLGSPGPPLH
TRBV29-1 SVGGGAEAF
TRBV7-3 ASSPRLAGGRTGELF
TRBV10-1 ASSDPAGDTGELF
TRBV5-1 ASSSGLIDNEQF
TRBV7-3 ASRQSSTDTQY
TRBV7-9 ASSLVGQTSYEQY
TRBV12-3/TRBV12-4 ASSLPGQGTQY
TRBV28 ASSLSPDTNEQF
TRBV9 ASSGGGRAYEQY
TRBV29-1 SVDPSGIYNEQF
TRBV9 ASRIHRRLYEQY
TRBV5-4 ASSMSLGTGELF
TRBV18 ASSPPRPTGVQETQY
TRBV11-3 ASSPTSSGRTNEQF
TRBV5-5 ASSRLAGDTGELF
TRBV10-3 AISGDRDIAEAF
TRBV20-1 SARAAVLGEQY
TRBV29-1 SVELGRGTDTQY
TRBV7-9 ASSLRDSTVYEQY
TRBV7-8 ASSSRSYEQY
TRBV20-1 SARGGLAIQETQY
TRBV20-1 SADPARGEQY
TRBV11-3 ASSTSGGAVETQY
TRBV10-3 AISETSPYEQY
TRBV7-9 ASSLGVGAGTRPYEQY
TRBV11-1 ASSLDAGRVLNTQY
TRBV13 ASSQGVQPQH
TRBV11-2 ASSEPGLVVPYEQY
TRBV2 ARTWGGYSYEQY
TRBV29-1 SVDYRGRNEQF
TRBV11-3 ASSLEGGNEQF
TRBV6-2/TRBV6-3 ASSGLRPGELF
TRBV25-1 ASSGLYEQY
TRBV13 ASTRQAFWGTEAF
TRBV12-3/TRBV12-4 ASSVTVNSF
TRBV11-2 ASSPRQGTSGSPYEQY
TRBV5-1 ASSPGGNTGELF
TRBV4-1 ASSSSGGWNEQY